The 5 T cell receptor beta chains below come from one sample, sequenced in a study of cytomegalovirus exposure and HLA in healthy donors. Sequencing was performed with immunoSEQ multiplex PCR; in TCRdb, only in-frame clones are kept and a portion is missing. The repertoire holds about 160,000 clones, roughly 89% seen once, with 3% to 3.5% in the top ten. Material for sequencing was PBMCs. These receptors all come from a woman aged 18-29 years in good health and CMV-seropositive.

The chain joins TRBV15 to TRBJ1-5; TRBD1 might be the D (5 bases). In germline, CDR1 is LNHNV, CDR2 YYDKDF (reference sequence). Trimming took off 4 bases at V and 0 bases at J, with 22 bases between the two ends. This CDR3 has 19 residues. CDR3 loop: CATSTGRGGDADSNQPQHF. CDR3 DNA: TGTGCCACCAGCACCGGACGGGGGGGGGACGCGGATAGCAATCAGCCCCAGCATTTT.

V and J are TRBV27 and TRBJ2-2; unclear D gene. Trimming took off 4 bases at V and 0 bases at J, with 15 bases between the two ends. The CDR3 has 17 amino acids. Germline CDR1 is MNHEY and CDR2 is SMNVEV (reference sequence). Here the CDR3 reads CASSSPLRSANTGELFF. CDR3 coding DNA: TGTGCCAGCAGTTCCCCCCTCCGATCAGCGAACACCGGGGAGCTGTTTTTT.

The genes are TRBV19 and TRBJ2-3; TRBD2 agrees at 8 bases. CDR3 length equals 16 residues. Germline CDR1 is LNHDA and CDR2 is SQIVND (reference sequence). The ends lost 3 bases at V and 2 bases at J; junction bases unmatched: 7. The CDR3 DNA reads TGTGCCAGTAGTATTGTACTAGCGGTATTCACAGATACGCAGTATTTT. Amino acids: CASSIVLAVFTDTQYF.

The gene calls are TRBV4-1 and TRBJ2-1, with 7 bases identical to TRBD1. The CDR3 runs 19 residues. Germline values: CDR1 MGHRA, CDR2 YSYEKL. Trimming took 0 bases from V and 5 from J; bases not matched to a gene: 16. The CDR3 nucleotides read TGCGCCAGCAGCCAAGATCGAGGTTTTCGAGACAGGGTTAACAATGAGCAGTTCTTC. Encoded protein: CASSQDRGFRDRVNNEQFF.

J is TRBJ2-7 and V is TRBV10-2; D is unresolved. Deletions cut 2 bases from V and 4 bases from J, with 3 bases between. Germline V gives CDR1 WSHSY, CDR2 SAAADI. The length of the CDR3 is 11 residues. The CDR3 DNA reads TGCGCCAGCAGTGAGGCGTACGAGCAGTACTTC. This codes for CASSEAYEQYF.